These T cell receptor beta chains were read from a single sample in a study of cytomegalovirus exposure and HLA in healthy donors. Profiling relied on immunoSEQ multiplex PCR, and the TCRdb table lists in-frame clones only, not all of them. The sample consists of more than 55,000 clones, 75% to 95% of them appearing once. Material: PBMCs. Source of these receptors: a man between 18 and 35 years old in good health and CMV-seronegative. Both conserved end residues are part of each CDR3. The order of the fields is clone size, V gene, J gene, D gene, CDR3 protein, CDR3 DNA. A D gene is named only where the DNA matches it firmly. Clone size appears in some rows only: once, few, many, or a class for an expanded clone.

>-|TRBV30|TRBJ1-2|-
CAWSAPWGTANYGYTF
TGTGCCTGGAGTGCGCCCTGGGGCACTGCTAACTATGGCTACACCTTC
>-|TRBV18|TRBJ2-3|TRBD2
CASSPGLAGEDTQYF
TGTGCCAGCTCACCGGGACTAGCGGGGGAGGATACGCAGTATTTT
>-|TRBV6-1|TRBJ2-3|TRBD2
CASTQFSGDTDTQYF
TGTGCCAGCACCCAGTTCAGCGGGGACACAGATACGCAGTATTTT
>-|TRBV6-6|TRBJ1-2|TRBD1
CASSYSGTAAYTF
TGTGCCAGCAGTTACTCCGGGACAGCGGCCTACACCTTC
>-|TRBV11-2|TRBJ1-5|-
CASSLEAGPDQPQHF
TGTGCCAGCAGCTTAGAAGCTGGGCCAGATCAGCCCCAGCATTTT
>-|TRBV2|TRBJ1-2|-
CASSPRAYNYGYTF
TGTGCCAGCAGTCCCAGGGCCTATAACTATGGCTACACCTTC
>-|TRBV7-9|TRBJ2-1|TRBD1
CASSLTGVGEQFF
TGTGCCAGCAGCTTGACAGGGGTCGGGGAGCAGTTCTTC
>-|TRBV29-1|TRBJ2-7|TRBD1
CSVEVFRGQGIAYEQYF
TGCAGCGTTGAAGTCTTCCGAGGACAGGGAATTGCCTACGAGCAGTACTTC
>-|TRBV18|TRBJ2-7|TRBD1
CASSRAGQGSGEQYF
TGTGCCAGCTCACGGGCAGGACAGGGCTCGGGGGAGCAGTACTTC
>-|TRBV5-1|TRBJ2-7|-
CASSLDSGTGYYEQYF
TGCGCCAGCAGCTTGGACAGCGGGACAGGTTACTACGAGCAGTACTTC
>-|TRBV4-2|TRBJ2-5|TRBD2
CASSQGLAPQETQYF
TGTGCCAGCAGCCAGGGACTAGCTCCCCAAGAGACCCAGTACTTC
>-|TRBV6-1|TRBJ2-1|TRBD2
CASTIRTSVYNEQFF
TGTGCCAGCACCATCCGGACTAGCGTTTACAATGAGCAGTTCTTC
>-|TRBV2|TRBJ2-7|TRBD2
CASRTSGTYEQYF
TGTGCCAGCAGGACTAGCGGAACCTACGAGCAGTACTTC
>-|TRBV2|TRBJ2-7|TRBD2
CASEGVGGYEQYF
TGTGCCAGCGAGGGTGTCGGGGGGTACGAGCAGTACTTC
>-|TRBV7-9|TRBJ2-5|-
CASSLARTEEETQYF
TGTGCCAGCAGCTTAGCTCGGACAGAGGAAGAGACCCAGTACTTC
>-|TRBV5-4|TRBJ2-1|TRBD2
CASSLDRGGAINEQFF
TGTGCCAGCAGCTTGGACCGGGGGGGGGCGATCAATGAGCAGTTCTTC
>-|TRBV5-4|TRBJ2-4|TRBD1
CASSSRQGEAKNIQYF
TGTGCCAGCAGCTCCAGACAGGGGGAAGCCAAAAACATTCAGTACTTC
>-|TRBV7-9|TRBJ2-2|-
CASSLGDTRTGELFF
TGTGCCAGCAGCTTAGGAGATACTCGCACCGGGGAGCTGTTTTTT
>-|TRBV2|TRBJ1-5|-
CASRTSGTFANGNQPQHF
TGTGCCAGTAGGACTTCTGGGACATTCGCTAATGGCAATCAGCCCCAGCATTTT
>once|TRBV4-2|TRBJ2-2|TRBD1
CASSQDWTGTDHTGELFF
TGTGCCAGCAGCCAAGATTGGACCGGGACAGACCACACCGGGGAGCTGTTTTTT
>-|TRBV28|TRBJ2-1|TRBD1
CASSTSGTGNNEQFF
TGTGCCAGCAGTACCTCCGGGACAGGAAACAATGAGCAGTTCTTC
>-|TRBV5-6|TRBJ2-1|TRBD2
CASSFWTSGPTYNEQFF
TGTGCCAGCAGCTTTTGGACTAGCGGGCCGACCTACAATGAGCAGTTCTTC
>-|TRBV5-1|TRBJ1-2|TRBD1
CASSDGLGQGNYGYTF
TGCGCCAGCAGCGACGGACTCGGACAGGGAAACTATGGCTACACCTTC
>-|TRBV18|TRBJ2-1|TRBD2
CASSPLTSGSRYEQFF
TGTGCCAGCTCACCTCTGACTAGCGGGAGTAGGTATGAGCAGTTCTTC
>-|TRBV30|TRBJ1-1|-
CAWIPYRNTEAFF
TGTGCCTGGATCCCTTACAGGAACACTGAAGCTTTCTTT
>-|TRBV6-5|TRBJ2-7|-
CASSWGPGEQYF
TGTGCCAGCAGTTGGGGGCCGGGCGAGCAGTACTTC
>-|TRBV10-3|TRBJ1-1|-
CAISQQGLNTEAFF
TGTGCCATCAGTCAACAGGGCCTGAACACTGAAGCTTTCTTT
>once|TRBV19|TRBJ2-5|TRBD2
CASSIVGHSGGETQYF
TGTGCCAGTAGTATAGTGGGACATTCGGGAGGGGAGACCCAGTACTTC
>-|TRBV5-1|TRBJ2-5|TRBD1
CASSASGQGVETQYF
TGCGCCAGCAGCGCCTCGGGACAGGGGGTAGAGACCCAGTACTTC
>-|TRBV28|TRBJ1-1|-
CASSLSSSREAFF
TGTGCCAGCAGTTTAAGTAGCTCCCGTGAAGCTTTCTTT
>-|TRBV5-8|TRBJ2-3|-
CASSRGTDTQYF
TGTGCCAGCAGCCGCGGCACAGATACGCAGTATTTT
>-|TRBV11-2|TRBJ2-7|TRBD1
CASSLELVQGITPYEQYF
TGTGCCAGCAGCTTAGAGCTTGTACAGGGGATAACCCCTTACGAGCAGTACTTC
>-|TRBV2|TRBJ1-5|TRBD1
CASSSQGAIQPQHF
TGTGCCAGCAGCTCACAGGGGGCGATTCAGCCCCAGCATTTT
>-|TRBV19|TRBJ1-5|-
CASSKQGVQPQHF
TGTGCCAGTAGTAAACAAGGGGTCCAGCCCCAGCATTTT
>-|TRBV4-1|TRBJ2-5|-
CASSQVGSRQETQYF
TGCGCCAGCAGCCAAGTTGGTAGTCGGCAAGAGACCCAGTACTTC
>-|TRBV7-9|TRBJ2-2|TRBD1
CASSLGSRTGLTGELFF
TGTGCCAGCAGCTTAGGGAGTCGGACAGGCCTAACCGGGGAGCTGTTTTTT
>-|TRBV9|TRBJ2-2|-
CASSVTAEPNTGELFF
TGTGCCAGCAGCGTCACAGCTGAACCGAACACCGGGGAGCTGTTTTTT
>-|TRBV5-4|TRBJ2-7|-
CASSLNAGLGYEQYF
TGTGCCAGCAGCTTAAATGCGGGGCTAGGCTACGAGCAGTACTTC
>medium-sized|TRBV5-5|TRBJ1-3|TRBD1
CASSLAGGTGNTIYF
TGTGCCAGCAGCTTGGCAGGGGGAACGGGAAACACCATATATTTT
>-|TRBV28|TRBJ1-1|-
CASSLGQPEAFF
TGTGCCAGCAGTTTAGGACAGCCTGAAGCTTTCTTT
>few|TRBV28|TRBJ1-5|TRBD1
CASRAGTGRTQPQHF
TGTGCCAGCAGGGCAGGGACAGGGCGCACTCAGCCCCAGCATTTT
>-|TRBV5-1|TRBJ2-2|-
CASSLAPQGNTGELFF
TGCGCCAGCAGCTTGGCCCCGCAGGGGAACACCGGGGAGCTGTTTTTT
>-|TRBV10-2|TRBJ2-3|-
CASGQTDTQYF
TGCGCCAGCGGGCAGACAGATACGCAGTATTTT
>-|TRBV18|TRBJ2-7|TRBD1
CASSPAQGYEQYF
TGTGCCAGCTCACCCGCACAGGGGTACGAGCAGTACTTC
>-|TRBV18|TRBJ2-2|-
CASSPQNQGAGELFF
TGTGCCAGCTCACCACAAAACCAGGGCGCCGGGGAGCTGTTTTTT
>-|TRBV5-1|TRBJ2-7|TRBD2
CASSSGGGSSYEQYF
TGCGCCAGCAGCTCAGGCGGGGGGAGCTCCTACGAGCAGTACTTC
>once|TRBV29-1|TRBJ1-2|-
CSVETPVRGGYTF
TGCAGCGTTGAAACTCCAGTCCGAGGGGGCTACACCTTC
>-|TRBV15|TRBJ2-1|-
CATSRGRTDSYNEQFF
TGTGCCACCAGCAGAGGGCGTACAGACTCCTACAATGAGCAGTTCTTC
>-|TRBV6-1|TRBJ2-1|-
CASSAFRNEQFF
TGTGCCAGCAGTGCTTTTAGAAATGAGCAGTTCTTC
>-|TRBV5-1|TRBJ2-6|-
CASSPGLSSGANVLTF
TGCGCCAGCAGCCCTGGACTGAGCTCTGGGGCCAACGTCCTGACTTTC
>-|TRBV18|TRBJ2-3|TRBD2
CASSPPDAGGDELDTQYF
TGTGCCAGCTCACCACCCGACGCCGGGGGGGATGAGCTAGATACGCAGTATTTT
>-|TRBV13|TRBJ2-2|-
CASSLGLSRAGELFF
TGTGCCAGCAGCTTAGGCCTCTCGCGGGCCGGGGAGCTGTTTTTT
>-|TRBV6-6|TRBJ2-7|TRBD2
CASSPTLSGSGYEQYF
TGTGCCAGCAGCCCTACCCTTAGCGGGAGTGGCTACGAGCAGTACTTC
>-|TRBV18|TRBJ2-5|-
CASSPRGASQETQYF
TGTGCCAGCTCACCACGTGGTGCCAGCCAAGAGACCCAGTACTTC